Below, 17 T cell receptor beta chains from the same sample are listed, as sequenced in a study of OX40 agonist ivuxolimab in advanced cancers. Clones were sequenced by immunoSEQ multiplex PCR, and TCRdb holds only the in-frame ones, with some missing. The sample holds 30,000 to 45,000 clones; approximately 87% are singletons and the top ten take under 35%. The specimen was CD4+ or CD8+ T cells sorted from blood, collected in a trial of the OX40 agonist ivuxolimab. The source is an adult with an advanced solid tumor such as melanoma, head and neck, liver or kidney cancer.

V usage is TRBV5-1 and J usage is TRBJ2-4, with D possibly being TRBD1 or TRBD2 (5 bases each). The V gene's germline CDR1 is SGHRS and CDR2 YFSETQ. The CDR3 consists of 15 residues. The V gene lost 0 bases and the J gene lost 8 bases, with 15 bases spanning the gap. The CDR3 protein is CASSLGAAQGDIQYF. In DNA, the CDR3 is TGCGCCAGCAGCTTGGGGGCAGCTCAGGGAGACATTCAGTACTTC.

CDR3 amino acids: CASSLGEGNSYEQYF. CDR3 coding DNA: TGTGCCAGCAGCTTAGGGGAGGGCAACTCCTACGAGCAGTACTTC. The chain joins TRBV7-2 to TRBJ2-7, with 7 bases fitting TRBD2. Germline V gene sequence: CDR1 SGHTA, CDR2 FQGNSA. V trimming: 1 base; J trimming: 0 bases; junction bases outside the gene matches: 3. This CDR3 is 15 amino acids long.

This rearrangement joins TRBV5-1 to TRBJ2-1; D remains unclear. Trimming pared 1 base from V and 8 bases from J, leaving 19 bases between. This CDR3 is 16 amino acids long. The germline V gene encodes CDR1 SGHRS and CDR2 YFSETQ. The DNA of the CDR3 is TGCGCCAGCAGCTTGAAAAGGGCCTTGAGCCCAGATGAGCAGTTCTTC. Translation: CASSLKRALSPDEQFF.

The gene calls are TRBV2 and TRBJ1-4; D is unclear. This CDR3 is 15 amino acids long. The V end was cut by 3 bases, the J end by 7 bases, with 15 bases between. In germline, CDR1 is SNHLY, CDR2 FYNNEI. The DNA for the CDR3 is TGTGCCAGCAGTGAGGAGGCTGGGCAGCTTGAAAAACTGTTTTTT. Translating gives CASSEEAGQLEKLFF.

The V gene is TRBV27, the J gene TRBJ1-6; 7 bases map to TRBD1. CDR1 is MNHEY, CDR2 SMNVEV, per germline (reference sequence). Trimming at V came to 5 bases and at J to 5 bases, leaving 9 bases not matched to a gene. This CDR3 comprises 16 residues. This chain's CDR3 is CASSHYRDSNNSPLHF. The CDR3 nucleotides read TGTGCCAGCAGTCATTACCGGGACAGTAATAATTCACCCCTCCACTTT.

This chain joins TRBV11-2 and TRBJ2-1; 8 nucleotides agree with TRBD2. The CDR3 runs to 15 residues. J gave up 9 bases and V 5 bases, and 12 bases lay outside the gene matches. Germline lookup yields CDR1 SGHAT and CDR2 FQNNGV. CDR3 nucleotides: TGTGCCAGCAGCCCAAGACTAGCGAATGGGGGTGAGCAGTTCTTC. Translating gives CASSPRLANGGEQFF. Full variable domain (outside the CDR3, taken from reference TRBV11-2 and TRBJ2-1): EAGVAQSPRYKIIEKRQSVAFWCNPISGHATLYWYQQILGQGPKLLIQFQNNGVVDDSQLPKDRFSAERLKGVDSTLKIQPAKLEDSAVYLCASSPRLANGGEQFFGPGTRLTVL.

The chain combines TRBV4-2 with TRBJ2-1; D is perhaps TRBD1 or TRBD2 (5 bases each). The CDR3 covers 18 residues. Germline CDR1 and CDR2: LGHNA and YNFKEQ. Trimming took 2 bases from V and 5 from J, leaving 22 bases between them. DNA for the CDR3: TGTGCCAGCAGCCAAAATCCCGGGACCCGCCATTCGGACAATGAGCAGTTCTTC. This sequence encodes CASSQNPGTRHSDNEQFF.

The chain recombines TRBV19 with TRBJ2-1, with 7 positions matching TRBD1. The V gene end was trimmed by 4 bases and the J gene end by 6 bases; junction bases not matched to a gene: 3. The CDR3 runs 13 residues. Germline-derived CDR1 and CDR2 are LNHDA and SQIVND (reference sequence). CDR3 amino acids: CASSKGQANEQFF. DNA of the CDR3: TGTGCCAGTAGTAAAGGACAGGCCAATGAGCAGTTCTTC. Full variable domain (remainder filled in from reference TRBV19 and TRBJ2-1): DGGITQSPKYLFRKEGQNVTLSCEQNLNHDAMYWYRQDPGQGLRLIYYSQIVNDFQKGDIAEGYSVSREKKESFPLTVTSAQKNPTAFYLCASSKGQANEQFFGPGTRLTVL.

The genes are TRBV19 and TRBJ2-1; D is perhaps TRBD2 (6 bases). V was clipped by 7 bases and J by 9 bases, with 16 bases between them. Germline CDR1 and CDR2: LNHDA and SQIVND (reference sequence). This CDR3 is built from 13 residues. In DNA, the CDR3 is TGTGCCAGTATTGACGGGAGAAGGGGTGAGCAGTTCTTC. Amino acid sequence: CASIDGRRGEQFF. The full variable domain, rest sourced from reference TRBV19 and TRBJ2-1, is DGGITQSPKYLFRKEGQNVTLSCEQNLNHDAMYWYRQDPGQGLRLIYYSQIVNDFQKGDIAEGYSVSREKKESFPLTVTSAQKNPTAFYLCASIDGRRGEQFFGPGTRLTVL.

The chain links TRBV5-6 to TRBJ2-5; D unresolved. Per the germline V gene, CDR1 is SGHDT and CDR2 is YYEEEE. The ends were cut back, 0 bases at V and 3 bases at J, with 3 bases in the middle. The CDR3 loop spans 12 amino acids. CDR3 region: CASSLVEETQYF. CDR3 sequence (DNA): TGTGCCAGCAGCTTGGTGGAAGAGACCCAGTACTTC. Full variable domain (remainder filled in from reference TRBV5-6 and TRBJ2-5): DAGVTQSPTHLIKTRGQQVTLRCSPKSGHDTVSWYQQALGQGPQFIFQYYEEEERQRGNFPDRFSGHQFPNYSSELNVNALLLGDSALYLCASSLVEETQYFGPGTRLLVL.

The chain couples TRBV2 to TRBJ1-3, with a tentative D call TRBD1 (5 bases). Germline-derived CDR1 and CDR2 are SNHLY and FYNNEI. V lost 7 bases and J 5 bases, leaving 18 bases between the germline ends. The CDR3 covers 15 residues. CDR3 amino acids: CASTGTEGIRNTIYF. In DNA form, the CDR3 reads TGTGCCAGCACAGGAACAGAGGGGATACGAAACACCATATATTTT.

As DNA, the CDR3 is TGTGCCAGCAGGATATCAGGGGGTTCCGGGGAGCTGTTTTTT. This codes for CASRISGGSGELFF. The chain uses TRBV11-2 and TRBJ2-2, with 7 positions matching TRBD1. This CDR3 is 14 amino acids long. Germline V CDR1 and CDR2: SGHAT, FQNNGV. Trimming removed 6 bases from V and 6 bases from J; junction bases left unmatched: 7.

The chain has TRBV4-2 and TRBJ2-1; D perhaps matches TRBD2 (5 bases). Between the trimmed V and J ends, which lost 1 base and 9 bases, there was a span of 10 bases. Germline V gene sequence: CDR1 LGHNA, CDR2 YNFKEQ. CDR3 size: 13 residues. The CDR3 DNA reads as TGTGCCAGCAGCCAAGGAGGGTCCAGTGAGCAGTTCTTC. Translation gives CASSQGGSSEQFF.

This chain links TRBV5-1 with TRBJ2-3, with no clear D. In germline, CDR1 is SGHRS, CDR2 YFSETQ. CDR3 length: 15 residues. Trimming took 4 bases from V and 7 from J, leaving 19 bases between them. The CDR3: CASSPRVGDGNTQYF. In DNA form, the CDR3 reads TGCGCCAGCAGCCCTCGGGTTGGAGATGGAAATACGCAGTATTTT.

This chain joins TRBV18 and TRBJ1-2; 8 bases align to TRBD1. Trimming at V came to 4 bases and at J to 6 bases, leaving 1 base not matched to a gene. The CDR3 covers 12 residues. Germline assignment: CDR1 KGHSH and CDR2 LQKENI. The CDR3 loop reads CASSLGQDGYTF. For the CDR3, the DNA is TGTGCCAGCTCACTGGGACAGGATGGCTACACCTTC.

This clone was seen only a few times. One end of the junction varies from germline; a read error may be responsible. CDR3 DNA: TGCGCCAGCAGCCAAGATGTTGGGGAGTGGGTCTTT. This sequence encodes CASSQDVGEWVF. This chain links TRBV4-1 with TRBJ1-1; D unresolved. CDR1 MGHRA and CDR2 YSYEKL come from the germline V gene. CDR3 length: 12 amino acids.

This chain's CDR3 is CASSYPPETQYF. CDR3 in DNA: TGTGCCAGCAGTTATCCCCCGGAGACCCAGTACTTC. The rearrangement uses TRBV6-5 and TRBJ2-5; no clear D gene. V lost 3 bases and J lost 5, with 7 bases in between. CDR1 is MNHEY and CDR2 is SVGAGI in the germline V gene. CDR3 size: 12 residues.